The 5 T cell receptor beta chains below were found in one sample sequenced in a study of blood T cells in healthy people across ages. Primed by a sample-barcoded 5' primer and a J-beta primer mix, a second PCR proceeded for about 6 to 11 cycles. TCRdb reanalysed the 5' RACE reads using MiXCR and keeps one entry per CDR3 protein. The data contain fewer than 1,000,000 distinct CDR3 sequences, about 47% of them seen just once; the ten biggest clones take up 15% to 20%. Sequencing was done on a sample of blood. The receptors were sampled from a man older than 75 in good health.

The chain couples TRBV7-9 to TRBJ1-2; 7 positions match TRBD1. The CDR3 runs to 13 residues. Germline V lookup: CDR1 SEHNR, CDR2 FQNEAQ (reference sequence). J was trimmed by 6 bases and V by 5 bases; bases with no gene match: 6. CDR3 coding DNA: TGTGCCAGCAGCCCACAGGGGCAGGATGGCTACACCTTC. Translating gives CASSPQGQDGYTF.

The V call is TRBV6-5, the J call TRBJ2-1; tentatively, D is TRBD1 (6 bases). Trimming left V 0 bases short and J 3 bases short, with 12 bases between. The CDR3 extends over 16 amino acids. Germline CDR1 reads MNHEY; CDR2 reads SVGAGI. The CDR3 sequence: CASSYSAGQFYNEQFF. The DNA for the CDR3 is TGTGCCAGCAGTTACTCTGCCGGACAGTTCTACAATGAGCAGTTCTTC.

The sample holds one count of this clonotype. The genes are TRBV2 and TRBJ2-5, with 10 bases fitting TRBD2. The end of the DNA aligns better with TRBJ2-7, so the J call may be wrong. Germline-derived CDR1 and CDR2 are SNHLY and FYNNEI. The CDR3 totals 16 residues. The CDR3 nucleotides read TGTGCCAGCAGTGACGCCGGGAGCGGGAGGGGAGACGAGCAGTACTTC. It codes for CASSDAGSGRGDEQYF.

This clonotype was counted a few times. The rearrangement uses TRBV11-3 and TRBJ2-1; D call uncertain. This CDR3 spans 15 amino acids. Trimming cost V 3 bases and J 0 bases, with 9 bases left between them. Germline assignment: CDR1 SGHNT and CDR2 YENEEA. DNA of the CDR3: TGTGCCAGCAGCTTCCGCGCGAGCTCCTACAATGAGCAGTTCTTC. This translates into CASSFRASSYNEQFF.

The chain joins TRBV20-1 to TRBJ2-7, with a tentative D call TRBD1 (5 bases). V lost 6 bases, J lost 12 bases, and 18 bases lay in between. The CDR3 is 11 amino acids. From germline, CDR1 is DFQATT and CDR2 SNEGSKA (reference sequence). The CDR3 nucleotides read TGCAGTGCAAATTTGGACAATTCCATGTACTTC. This codes for CSANLDNSMYF.